Listed below are T cell receptor beta chains from one sample, sequenced in a study of blood T cell repertoires in COVID-19. Sequencing was performed with immunoSEQ multiplex PCR; in TCRdb, only in-frame clones are kept and a portion is missing. The data show approximately 230,000 clones, approximately 79% seen once. Sequencing was carried out using peripheral blood. These receptors all come from a woman in her forties with active or convalescent COVID-19. CDR3s include the opening cysteine and the closing phenylalanine or tryptophan. The order of the fields is J gene, V gene, clone size, D gene, CDR3 protein, CDR3 DNA. The D gene is left open where the match is weak. Only some rows state a clone size, as once, few, many or a class for expanded clones.

J: TRBJ1-3; V: TRBV14; size: -; D: -; CDR3: CASSQRGRAVTSGNTIYF; DNA: TGTGCCAGCAGCCAGCGGGGCAGAGCGGTTACCTCTGGAAACACCATATATTTT
J: TRBJ2-3; V: TRBV5-1; size: -; D: -; CDR3: CASSLMSWASDTQYF; DNA: TGCGCCAGCAGCTTGATGTCGTGGGCATCCGATACGCAGTATTTT
J: TRBJ1-6; V: TRBV30; size: few; D: -; CDR3: CAWSGGTGEFSPLHF; DNA: TGTGCCTGGAGCGGCGGGACCGGGGAATTTTCACCCCTCCACTTT
J: TRBJ2-1; V: TRBV9; size: -; D: -; CDR3: CASSLTLALNEQFF; DNA: TGTGCCAGCAGCTTAACTCTAGCGTTGAATGAGCAGTTCTTC
J: TRBJ2-2; V: TRBV7-2; size: -; D: -; CDR3: CASTPGRNTGELFF; DNA: TGTGCCAGCACCCCTGGGAGGAACACCGGGGAGCTGTTTTTT
J: TRBJ2-1; V: TRBV9; size: -; D: -; CDR3: CASSLTTRGLYNEQFF; DNA: TGTGCCAGCAGCCTGACAACCAGGGGCCTCTACAATGAGCAGTTCTTC
J: TRBJ2-6; V: TRBV4-1; size: -; D: -; CDR3: CASSPQDSLSGANVLTF; DNA: TGCGCCAGCAGCCCCCAGGACAGTTTGTCTGGGGCCAACGTCCTGACTTTC
J: TRBJ2-2; V: TRBV2; size: -; D: -; CDR3: CASTRDFTGELFF; DNA: TGTGCCAGCACCAGGGATTTCACCGGGGAGCTGTTTTTT
J: TRBJ1-2; V: TRBV7-9; size: -; D: -; CDR3: CASGTENYGYTF; DNA: TGTGCCAGCGGTACAGAGAACTATGGCTACACCTTC
J: TRBJ1-3; V: TRBV21-1; size: -; D: -; CDR3: CASRHNSGNTIYF; DNA: TGTGCCAGCAGACACAACTCTGGAAACACCATATATTTT
J: TRBJ1-2; V: TRBV5-5; size: once; D: -; CDR3: CASSFRGPNYGYTF; DNA: TGTGCCAGCAGCTTCCGAGGTCCTAACTATGGCTACACCTTC
J: TRBJ2-3; V: TRBV4-2; size: many; D: TRBD2; CDR3: CASSQDPSGSTDTQYF; DNA: TGTGCCAGCAGCCAAGATCCTAGCGGGAGCACAGATACGCAGTATTTT
J: TRBJ2-3; V: TRBV6-5; size: -; D: -; CDR3: CASNPVPTDTQYF; DNA: TGTGCCAGCAACCCGGTTCCGACAGATACGCAGTATTTT
J: TRBJ1-4; V: TRBV28; size: -; D: TRBD1; CDR3: CASSYQGAPNEKLFF; DNA: TGTGCCAGCAGTTACCAGGGGGCGCCTAATGAAAAACTGTTTTTT
J: TRBJ1-2; V: TRBV7-2; size: -; D: TRBD1; CDR3: CATGGGGGSYGYTF; DNA: TGTGCCACAGGAGGTGGAGGGGGCTCGTATGGCTACACCTTC
J: TRBJ2-3; V: TRBV9; size: -; D: TRBD2; CDR3: CASSVAGGTSDTQYF; DNA: TGTGCCAGCAGCGTAGCGGGGGGGACGTCAGATACGCAGTATTTT
J: TRBJ1-2; V: TRBV6-1; size: -; D: TRBD1; CDR3: CASSYLGQGAGYTF; DNA: TGTGCCAGCAGTTATTTGGGGCAGGGGGCTGGCTACACCTTC
J: TRBJ1-5; V: TRBV30; size: -; D: TRBD1; CDR3: CAWNRGLGDQPQHF; DNA: TGTGCCTGGAACAGGGGGCTAGGAGATCAGCCCCAGCATTTT
J: TRBJ2-5; V: TRBV6-5; size: -; D: -; CDR3: CASRDRPEQETQYF; DNA: TGTGCCAGCAGAGACAGGCCCGAGCAAGAGACCCAGTACTTC
J: TRBJ2-4; V: TRBV12-5; size: -; D: TRBD1; CDR3: CASGSTGNIQYF; DNA: TGTGCTAGTGGTTCGACAGGGAACATTCAGTACTTC
J: TRBJ1-4; V: TRBV28; size: -; D: TRBD1; CDR3: CASAPLQGAGEKLFF; DNA: TGTGCCAGCGCGCCCCTACAGGGGGCGGGCGAAAAACTGTTTTTT
J: TRBJ2-4; V: TRBV4-2; size: -; D: TRBD1; CDR3: CASSRGTGVSENIQYF; DNA: TGTGCCAGCAGCCGAGGGACAGGGGTTTCGGAAAACATTCAGTACTTC
J: TRBJ1-6; V: TRBV10-3; size: -; D: -; CDR3: CAISEGAGNSPLHF; DNA: TGTGCCATCAGTGAAGGGGCGGGGAATTCACCCCTCCACTTT
J: TRBJ1-3; V: TRBV3-1/TRBV3-2; size: -; D: -; CDR3: CASSSGQHSGNTIYF; DNA: TGTGCCAGCAGCTCAGGACAACACTCTGGAAACACCATATATTTT
J: TRBJ2-3; V: TRBV15; size: -; D: -; CDR3: CATSPQRGSTDTQYF; DNA: TGTGCCACCAGTCCCCAAAGGGGGAGCACAGATACGCAGTATTTT
J: TRBJ1-1; V: TRBV7-2; size: few; D: TRBD1; CDR3: CASSKVRDRTEAFF; DNA: TGTGCCAGCAGCAAAGTCCGGGACAGGACTGAAGCTTTCTTT
J: TRBJ1-2; V: TRBV7-2; size: once; D: -; CDR3: CASSTGGTGYTF; DNA: TGTGCCAGCAGCACTGGGGGGACTGGCTACACCTTC
J: TRBJ1-1; V: TRBV6-5; size: -; D: -; CDR3: CASSYGGVNTEAFF; DNA: TGTGCCAGCAGTTACGGAGGGGTGAACACTGAAGCTTTCTTT
J: TRBJ1-4; V: TRBV4-1; size: -; D: -; CDR3: CASSQDRGTTNEKLFF; DNA: TGCGCCAGCAGCCAAGATCGGGGAACAACTAATGAAAAACTGTTTTTT
J: TRBJ1-6; V: TRBV4-2; size: few; D: -; CDR3: CASSQEEGDNSPLHF; DNA: TGTGCCAGCAGCCAAGAGGAGGGCGACAATTCACCCCTCCACTTT
J: TRBJ1-5; V: TRBV3-1/TRBV3-2; size: -; D: -; CDR3: CASSQGVNSNQPQHF; DNA: TGTGCCAGCAGCCAAGGAGTAAATAGCAATCAGCCCCAGCATTTT
J: TRBJ2-2; V: TRBV6-5; size: -; D: -; CDR3: CASVWGAGELFF; DNA: TGTGCTTCAGTTTGGGGCGCCGGGGAGCTGTTTTTT